These T cell receptor beta chains were read from a single sample in a study of neurological immune-mediated disorders. One entry per CDR3 protein, called by TCRdb with MiXCR from the 5' RACE reads. The table shows 40,000 to 55,000 distinct CDR3 sequences, with over 9% occurring only once. Sequenced material: PBMCs. Receptors originate from a woman in her 40s with HTLV-1-associated myelopathy (HAM/TSP). Each CDR3 is given with its conserved first and last residue. A D gene is named only where the DNA matches it firmly. Clone size, where shown, is once, few, many, or a class for clones that have expanded.

v_gene	abundance	d_gene	j_gene	CDR3nt	CDR3aa
TRBV5-1	many	-	TRBJ2-1	TGCGCCAGCAGCTTGGAAGCGAACGGTTACAATGAGCAGTTCTTC	CASSLEANGYNEQFF
TRBV5-5	many	-	TRBJ2-7	TGTGCCTCCTCTTACGGGGGCGTGTTAGGTGAGCAGTACTTC	CASSYGGVLGEQYF
TRBV6-5	-	TRBD2	TRBJ2-7	TGTGCCAGCAGTCACAGCGGGGGAGGGGACGAGCAGTACTTC	CASSHSGGGDEQYF
TRBV7-2	few	TRBD1	TRBJ2-2	TGTGCCAGCAGCGGAAGACAGGGGTGGTACACCGGGGAGCTGTTTTTT	CASSGRQGWYTGELFF
TRBV7-6	many	-	TRBJ1-3	TGTGCCAGCAGCTTAGGGAGCTCTGGAAACACCATATATTTT	CASSLGSSGNTIYF
TRBV7-9	many	TRBD1	TRBJ2-3	TGTGCCAGCAGCTTAGCCGGACAGGCCCGCGATACGCAGTATTTT	CASSLAGQARDTQYF
TRBV6-5	many	-	TRBJ1-2	TGTGCCAGCAGTACCCCGAGGAGCAACTATGGCTACACCTTC	CASSTPRSNYGYTF
TRBV29-1	large	-	TRBJ1-2	TGCAGCGTTGCCGGGGGGGCAAACTATGGCTACACCTTC	CSVAGGANYGYTF
TRBV2	-	-	TRBJ1-4	TGTGCCAGCACCCTAAGCAGGGGAGTTGAAAAACTGTTTTTT	CASTLSRGVEKLFF
TRBV28	few	-	TRBJ2-2	TGTGCCAGCAGTTTGAAATGGGGCGGGGAGCTGTTTTTT	CASSLKWGGELFF
TRBV7-3	many	-	TRBJ2-7	TGTGCCAGCAGGTCTGACGTAGACAATTACTACGAGCAGTACTTC	CASRSDVDNYYEQYF
TRBV15	many	-	TRBJ2-3	TGTGCCACCAGCTTGGAGTCTAGCACAGATACGCAGTATTTT	CATSLESSTDTQYF
TRBV7-2	many	TRBD2	TRBJ2-7	TGTGCCAGCAGCTCGCGACTAGCCGGGGAGCAGTACTTC	CASSSRLAGEQYF
TRBV12-3/TRBV12-4	many	TRBD2	TRBJ2-3	TGTGCCAGCAGTCCTCCTAGCGGGGGCTCCACAGATACGCAGTATTTT	CASSPPSGGSTDTQYF
TRBV20-1	few	-	TRBJ1-5	TGCAGTGCAAGGACTACAGGGACGGGTCAGCCCCAGCATTTT	CSARTTGTGQPQHF
TRBV5-1	many	-	TRBJ2-7	TGCGCCAGCAGCTTGGATGGGGCCAGTGCCTACGAGCAGTACTTC	CASSLDGASAYEQYF
TRBV12-3/TRBV12-4	many	-	TRBJ1-1	TGTGCCAGCCGGGTCCTTGGGGAGCCTGTTGAAGCTTTCTTT	CASRVLGEPVEAFF
TRBV20-1	many	TRBD2	TRBJ2-3	TGCAGTGCTAGGATAAACCGGGGACTAGCGGGGGTCACAGATACGCAGTATTTT	CSARINRGLAGVTDTQYF
TRBV10-3	many	TRBD2	TRBJ2-5	TGTGCCATCAGGTCCAGCGGGGATCAAGAGACCCAGTACTTC	CAIRSSGDQETQYF
TRBV5-1	many	TRBD2	TRBJ2-2	TGCGCCAGCAGCTTCAACGGGGGGGACACCGGGGAGCTGTTTTTT	CASSFNGGDTGELFF
TRBV7-2	few	-	TRBJ2-3	TGTGCCAGCAGCTTGACTAGTCGAGATACGCAGTATTTT	CASSLTSRDTQYF
TRBV4-3	many	TRBD1	TRBJ2-3	TGCGCCAGCAGCCGACAGGGGGGGAGGGTGGGCACAGATACGCAGTATTTT	CASSRQGGRVGTDTQYF
TRBV10-2	many	-	TRBJ1-1	TGCGCCAGCAGTGAGGGCGCTTCAGCTTTCTTT	CASSEGASAFF
TRBV5-1	many	-	TRBJ2-6	TGCGCCAGCAGCGAAACAGGGGGGGATGGGGCCAACGTCCTGACTTTC	CASSETGGDGANVLTF
TRBV7-7	many	-	TRBJ2-7	TGTGCCAGCAGCCCCGAGCTTTACGGCGAGCAGTACTTC	CASSPELYGEQYF
TRBV7-2	many	-	TRBJ2-5	TGTGCCAGCAGCTTAGTCCCTAGCCGGTATGAGACCCAGTACTTC	CASSLVPSRYETQYF
TRBV3-1	many	-	TRBJ1-2	TGTGCCAGCAGCCGTTCCTCCGCCGAACAGGGTTATGGCTACACCTTC	CASSRSSAEQGYGYTF
TRBV4-3	many	TRBD2	TRBJ2-5	TGCGCCAGCAGCCAAGATTTGGCTAGCGGGGGGGTGAACCAAGAGACCCAGTACTTC	CASSQDLASGGVNQETQYF
TRBV7-2	many	-	TRBJ2-3	TGTGCCACCACCAAGCGAACAGATACGCAGTATTTT	CATTKRTDTQYF
TRBV5-1	few	TRBD1	TRBJ2-4	TGCGCCAGCAGCTGGACAGGGTCTAGAGCCAAAAACATTCAGTACTTC	CASSWTGSRAKNIQYF
TRBV14	many	-	TRBJ1-4	TGTGCCAGCAGCCAAGATTTTGGGACGCGGAGTGAAAAACTGTTTTTT	CASSQDFGTRSEKLFF
TRBV10-3	many	-	TRBJ2-3	TGTGCCACTCATCTGAGGCTAGACGGTACAGATACGCAGTATTTT	CATHLRLDGTDTQYF
TRBV21-1	many	-	TRBJ1-2	TGTGCCAGCGGGGGAGCTAACTATGGCTACACCTTC	CASGGANYGYTF
TRBV7-8	many	TRBD2	TRBJ2-3	TGTGCCAGCAGCTTACAGCGGGGGGGCACAGATACGCAGTATTTT	CASSLQRGGTDTQYF
TRBV27	many	-	TRBJ1-2	TGTGCCAGCAGTTTACCAGGAGGCTATGGCTACACCTTC	CASSLPGGYGYTF
TRBV7-9	many	TRBD2	TRBJ2-3	TGTGCCAGCGGCCGGGGGGGCACAGATACGCAGTATTTT	CASGRGGTDTQYF
TRBV12-3/TRBV12-4	many	-	TRBJ2-1	TGTGCCAGCAGTTTTTCCACGAACTACAATGAGCAGTTCTTC	CASSFSTNYNEQFF
TRBV4-3	many	TRBD1	TRBJ2-3	TGCGCCAGCAGCCAGGGGACAGAGAGAACAGATACGCAGTATTTT	CASSQGTERTDTQYF
TRBV24-1	many	-	TRBJ2-7	TGTGCCACCAGTGATTTTAGCAGGTCGGACGAGCAGTACTTC	CATSDFSRSDEQYF
TRBV4-2	-	-	TRBJ2-7	TGTGCCAGCAGCCAAGAGGGAAAGGCCTCCTACGAGCAGTACTTC	CASSQEGKASYEQYF